This TCR beta chain was profiled in a study of CD8 T cells in Susac syndrome. RNA amounts of 0.5 to 1 ug underwent reverse transcription with random hexamers. By means of immunoSEQ multiplex PCR, TCR beta CDR3 spanning 54 Vbeta and 13 Jbeta underwent amplification. TCRdb redid the calling of the immunoSEQ multiplex PCR reads with MiXCR, one entry per CDR3 protein. Of roughly 130,000 distinct CDR3 sequences listed, roughly 94% are singletons. CD8+ and CD4+ T cells circulating in blood were sequenced for TCR beta. Relapsing-remitting disease, either stable or active, was present in the multiple sclerosis controls, who were treatment-naive patients. The CD8+ and CD4+ T cells were isolated magnetically using a negative isolation approach, whereas the TEMRA cells were enriched by FACS. Trimming removed 7 bases at V and 0 bases at J, with 17 bases between. The CDR3 runs to 16 residues. CDR1 is SGHRS and CDR2 is YFSETQ in the germline V gene.

Source material: CD4+ T cells from PBMCs. V is TRBV5-1 and J is TRBJ1-5; D call uncertain. The TCR was taken from a human donor with multiple sclerosis. The CDR3 reads CASYQRRSPSNQPQHF. The CDR3 coding sequence is TGCGCCAGCTATCAGCGCAGGTCGCCTAGCAATCAGCCCCAGCATTTT.